This T cell receptor (beta chain) was retrieved from a study of persistence of HIV-infected CD4 T cells. On the study more broadly: Donors had been on suppressive ART for a median of roughly eight years. The study's findings and limits: Compared with CD3/CD28-stimulated cells, CMV- and Gag-responding cells showed lower TCRbeta richness.

The immunoSEQ assay was version 4, run in survey mode. Clones were sequenced by immunoSEQ multiplex PCR, and TCRdb holds only the in-frame ones, with some missing. The table records some 30,000 clones, roughly 71% of them present only once. The stimulus was an HIV-1 Gag 15-mer peptide pool, 0.95 to 1 ug/peptide/mL. Sorting of responding CD4+ T cells relied on upregulated CD40 ligand together with CD69. The CDR3 has 13 amino acids. J lost 7 bases, V lost 9 bases, and 11 bases had no gene match. Germline V gene sequence: CDR1 SNHLY, CDR2 FYNNEI. As to this clone: Its antigen is currently unknown.

The TCR comes from an adult man with HIV who was CMV-seropositive. V is TRBV2 and J is TRBJ1-1; 7 bases align to TRBD1. Sequences were derived from CD4+ T cells sorted from PBMCs after roughly 18-hour stimulation, sampled from a patient who received antiretroviral therapy. The CDR3: CASRQTGDGEAFF. CDR3 coding DNA: TGTGCCAGTCGACAAACAGGGGATGGTGAAGCTTTCTTT.